This T cell receptor (beta chain) stems from a study of T cell responses to AZD1222 COVID-19 vaccine. Using immunoSEQ multiplex PCR, the repertoire was profiled, and TCRdb retains in-frame clones only, with some absent. The sample yields tens of thousands of clones, 65% to 80% seen once. The CDR3 contains 17 residues. Study findings and constraints: Spike was spanned by vaccine-associated CD4 TCRs, which were dominant at 160-218 and 743-854. Spike-specific TCR breadth and depth went up after people got two AZD1222 doses. Clonal diversity was possibly underestimated, and the donors were mostly white British, with more females.

In the case of this clone: Its antigen is not known.

This clonotype was obtained from an adult in good health. This sequence joins TRBV12-2 and TRBJ1-5; the D call of TRBD1 is as the table states it, not checked on the DNA. TRBV12-2 is recorded as a pseudogene. The specimen was peripheral blood, collected on day 0 of AZD1222 vaccination. DNA for the CDR3: TGTGCAAGTCGCTTAGGTCCCCCCACAGTGAGCAATCAGCCCCAGCATTTT. The encoded protein is CASRLGPPTVSNQPQHF.